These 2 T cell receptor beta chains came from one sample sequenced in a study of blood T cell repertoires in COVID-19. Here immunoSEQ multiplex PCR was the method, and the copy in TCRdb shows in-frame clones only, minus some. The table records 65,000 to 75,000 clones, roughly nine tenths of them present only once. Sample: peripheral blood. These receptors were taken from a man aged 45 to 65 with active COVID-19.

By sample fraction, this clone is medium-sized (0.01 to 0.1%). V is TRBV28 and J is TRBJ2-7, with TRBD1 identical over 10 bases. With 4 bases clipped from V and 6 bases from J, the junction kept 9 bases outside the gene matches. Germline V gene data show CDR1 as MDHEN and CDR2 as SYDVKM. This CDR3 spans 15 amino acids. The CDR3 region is CASSYGTGVGLEQYF. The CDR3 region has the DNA TGTGCCAGCAGTTACGGGACAGGGGTCGGTCTCGAGCAGTACTTC.

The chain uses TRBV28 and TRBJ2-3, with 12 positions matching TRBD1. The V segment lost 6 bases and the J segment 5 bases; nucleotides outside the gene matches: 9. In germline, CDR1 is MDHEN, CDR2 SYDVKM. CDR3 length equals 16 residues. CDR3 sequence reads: CASRGPGQGAGDTQYF. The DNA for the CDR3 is TGTGCCAGCAGGGGGCCGGGACAGGGGGCCGGAGATACGCAGTATTTT.